The clone carrying this T cell receptor (beta chain) has only a few counts. This specimen comes from a study of blood T cell repertoires in COVID-19. CDR3 length: 14 amino acids. Germline lookup yields CDR1 SGHTS and CDR2 YDEGEE. V was pared by 1 base and J by 12 bases, with 14 bases between. As originally analysed: From reference gene primer amplification, estimates of nucleated cell counts were derived. Sequencing was performed with immunoSEQ multiplex PCR; in TCRdb, only in-frame clones are kept and a portion is missing. V and J calls and clone size are those listed in that table; D and trimming were worked out from the DNA. The sample has about 340,000 clones; 83% are singletons.

The sample taken for sequencing was peripheral blood. This receptor was identified in a man aged 30 to 39 with active or convalescent COVID-19. The chain links TRBV5-8 to TRBJ1-6; D is uncertain. The CDR3 loop is CASSLLILKLPLHF. The CDR3, as DNA: TGTGCCAGCAGCTTGCTCATATTGAAGCTACCCCTCCACTTT.